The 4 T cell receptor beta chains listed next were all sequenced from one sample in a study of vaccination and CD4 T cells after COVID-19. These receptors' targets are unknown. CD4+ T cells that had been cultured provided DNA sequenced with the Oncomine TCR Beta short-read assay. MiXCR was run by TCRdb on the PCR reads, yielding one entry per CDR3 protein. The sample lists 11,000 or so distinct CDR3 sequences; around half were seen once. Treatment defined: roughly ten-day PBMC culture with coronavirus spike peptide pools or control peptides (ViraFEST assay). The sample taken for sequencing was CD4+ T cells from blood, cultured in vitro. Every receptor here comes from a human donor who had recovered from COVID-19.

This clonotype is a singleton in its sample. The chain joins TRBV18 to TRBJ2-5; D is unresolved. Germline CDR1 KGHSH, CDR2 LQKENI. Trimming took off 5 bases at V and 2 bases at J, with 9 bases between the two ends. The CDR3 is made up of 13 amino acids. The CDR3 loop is CASSSRGQETQYF. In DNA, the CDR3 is TGTGCCAGCTCATCCCGTGGGCAAGAGACCCAGTACTTC.

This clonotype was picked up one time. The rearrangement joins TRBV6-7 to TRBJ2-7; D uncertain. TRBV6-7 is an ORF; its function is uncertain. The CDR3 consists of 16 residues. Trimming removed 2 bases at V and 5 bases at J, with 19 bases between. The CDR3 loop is CASSYRPPGAADEQYF. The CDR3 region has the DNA TGTGCCAGCAGTTACAGGCCGCCGGGCGCCGCCGACGAGCAGTACTTC.

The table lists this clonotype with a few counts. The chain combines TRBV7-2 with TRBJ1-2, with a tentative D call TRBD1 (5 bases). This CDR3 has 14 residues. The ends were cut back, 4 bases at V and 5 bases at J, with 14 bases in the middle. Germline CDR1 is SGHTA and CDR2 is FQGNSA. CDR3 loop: CASSSTWGGYGYTF. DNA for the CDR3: TGTGCCAGCAGCTCCACTTGGGGGGGGTATGGCTACACCTTC.

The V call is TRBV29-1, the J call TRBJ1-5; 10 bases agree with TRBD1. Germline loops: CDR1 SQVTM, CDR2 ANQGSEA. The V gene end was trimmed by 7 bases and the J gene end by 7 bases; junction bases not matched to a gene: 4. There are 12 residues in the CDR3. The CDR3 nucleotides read TGCAGCGCAGGACAGGGGGGGCAGCCCCAGCATTTT. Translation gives CSAGQGGQPQHF.